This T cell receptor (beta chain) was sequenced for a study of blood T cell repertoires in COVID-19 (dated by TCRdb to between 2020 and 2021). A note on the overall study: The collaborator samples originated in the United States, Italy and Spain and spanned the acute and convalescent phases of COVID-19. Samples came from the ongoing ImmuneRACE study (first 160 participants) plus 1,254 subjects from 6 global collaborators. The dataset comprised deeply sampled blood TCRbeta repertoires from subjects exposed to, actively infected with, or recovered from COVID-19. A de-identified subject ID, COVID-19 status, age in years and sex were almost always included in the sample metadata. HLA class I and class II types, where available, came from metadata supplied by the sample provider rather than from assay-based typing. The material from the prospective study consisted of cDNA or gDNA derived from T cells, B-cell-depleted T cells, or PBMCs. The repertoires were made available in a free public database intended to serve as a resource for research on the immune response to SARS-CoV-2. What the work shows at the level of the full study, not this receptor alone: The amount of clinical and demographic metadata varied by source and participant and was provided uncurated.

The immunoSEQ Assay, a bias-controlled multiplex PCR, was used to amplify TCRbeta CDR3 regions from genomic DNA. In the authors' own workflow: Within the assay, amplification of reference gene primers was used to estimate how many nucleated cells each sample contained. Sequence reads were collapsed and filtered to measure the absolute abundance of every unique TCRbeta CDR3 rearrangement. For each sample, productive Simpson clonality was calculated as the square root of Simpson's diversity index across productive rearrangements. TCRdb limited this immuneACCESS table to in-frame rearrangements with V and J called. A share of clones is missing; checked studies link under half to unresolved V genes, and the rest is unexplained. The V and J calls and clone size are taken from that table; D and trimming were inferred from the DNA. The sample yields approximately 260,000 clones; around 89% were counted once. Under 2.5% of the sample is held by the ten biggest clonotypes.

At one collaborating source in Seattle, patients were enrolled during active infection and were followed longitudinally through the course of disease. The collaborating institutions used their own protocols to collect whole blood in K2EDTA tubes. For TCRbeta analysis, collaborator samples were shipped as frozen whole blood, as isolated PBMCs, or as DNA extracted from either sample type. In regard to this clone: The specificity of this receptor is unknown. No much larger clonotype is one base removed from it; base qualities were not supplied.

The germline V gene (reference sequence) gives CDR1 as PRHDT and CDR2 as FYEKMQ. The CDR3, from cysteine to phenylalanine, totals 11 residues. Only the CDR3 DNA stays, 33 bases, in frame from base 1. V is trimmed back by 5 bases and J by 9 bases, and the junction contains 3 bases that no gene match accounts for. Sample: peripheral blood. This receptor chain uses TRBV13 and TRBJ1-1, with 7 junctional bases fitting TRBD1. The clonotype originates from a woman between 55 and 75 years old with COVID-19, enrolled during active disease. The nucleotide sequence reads TGTGCCAGCAGCAAGGGACAGAAAGCTTTCTTT. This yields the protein CASSKGQKAFF. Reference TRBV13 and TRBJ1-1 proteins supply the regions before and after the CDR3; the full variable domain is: AAGVIQSPRHLIKEKRETATLKCYPIPRHDTVYWYQQGPGQDPQFLISFYEKMQSDKGSIPDRFSAQQFSDYHSELNMSSLELGDSALYFCASSKGQKAFFGQGTRLTVV.